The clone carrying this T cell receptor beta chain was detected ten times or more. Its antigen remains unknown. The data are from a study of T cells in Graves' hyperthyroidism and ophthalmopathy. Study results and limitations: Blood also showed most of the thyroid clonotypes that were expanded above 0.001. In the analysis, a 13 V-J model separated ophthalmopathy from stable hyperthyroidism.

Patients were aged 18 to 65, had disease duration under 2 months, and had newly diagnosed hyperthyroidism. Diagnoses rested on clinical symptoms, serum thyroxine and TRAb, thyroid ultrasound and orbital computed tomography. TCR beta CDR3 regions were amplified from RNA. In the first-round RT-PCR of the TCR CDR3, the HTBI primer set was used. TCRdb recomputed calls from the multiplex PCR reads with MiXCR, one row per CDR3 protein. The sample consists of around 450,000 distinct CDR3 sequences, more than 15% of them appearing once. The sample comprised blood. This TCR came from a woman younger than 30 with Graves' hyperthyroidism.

Here the CDR3 reads CASSYSEPGQSYEQYF. In nucleotides, the CDR3 is TGTGCCAGCAGTTACTCCGAACCGGGCCAATCCTACGAGCAGTACTTC. The rearrangement uses TRBV6-6 and TRBJ2-7, with no clear D. The germline CDR1 and CDR2 sequences are MNHNY and SVGAGI (reference sequence). The CDR3 spans 16 residues. V was clipped by 0 bases and J by 1 base, with 13 bases between them.